This T cell receptor beta chain is drawn from a study of spatial heterogeneity in lung cancer. Whole-study findings and limits: Blood carried ubiquitous expanded tumor TCRs more at resection than follow-up.

A distinct unique molecular identifier was carried by each TCR cDNA molecule. MiXCR was run by TCRdb on the 5' RACE reads, yielding one entry per CDR3 protein. The profile shows 60,000 to 90,000 distinct CDR3 sequences, under 8.5% of them singletons. Trimming removed 0 bases at V and 1 base at J, with 7 bases between. Germline V gene sequence: CDR1 SQVTM, CDR2 ANQGSEA. The CDR3 contains 14 residues. This clonotype was counted at least ten times. Its target is not known. Time point described: sample taken at primary tumor resection. Extraction of whole RNA from tumor, nontumor lung or frozen PBMC preceded unsorted sequencing.

The sample consisted of PBMCs, taken at surgery. The chain joins TRBV29-1 to TRBJ1-3; D is unresolved. The TCR comes from a male donor with early-stage non-small cell lung cancer. CDR3 residues: CSVEDRNSGNTIYF. The CDR3, as DNA: TGCAGCGTTGAAGATAGGAATTCTGGAAACACCATATATTTT.